This T cell receptor beta chain originates from a study of blood T cell repertoires in COVID-19. Some clones are missing from TCRdb's copy, which holds only in-frame ones; the method was immunoSEQ multiplex PCR. The profile covers a few hundred thousand clones, with 85% appearing a single time and around 4.2% taken by the ten largest. The clonotype was recovered from a woman aged 45-60 years with active or convalescent COVID-19. The material sequenced was peripheral blood.

CDR3 in DNA: TGTGCCAGCAGCTTCCACTCTACCGGCAGGGCCGGCTACACCTTC. Translating gives CASSFHSTGRAGYTF. The chain carries TRBV5-4 and TRBJ1-2, with a tentative D call TRBD1 (5 bases). The length of the CDR3 is 15 residues. Trimming removed 2 bases at V and 8 bases at J, with 19 bases between. Germline V lookup: CDR1 SGHNT, CDR2 YYREEE (reference sequence).